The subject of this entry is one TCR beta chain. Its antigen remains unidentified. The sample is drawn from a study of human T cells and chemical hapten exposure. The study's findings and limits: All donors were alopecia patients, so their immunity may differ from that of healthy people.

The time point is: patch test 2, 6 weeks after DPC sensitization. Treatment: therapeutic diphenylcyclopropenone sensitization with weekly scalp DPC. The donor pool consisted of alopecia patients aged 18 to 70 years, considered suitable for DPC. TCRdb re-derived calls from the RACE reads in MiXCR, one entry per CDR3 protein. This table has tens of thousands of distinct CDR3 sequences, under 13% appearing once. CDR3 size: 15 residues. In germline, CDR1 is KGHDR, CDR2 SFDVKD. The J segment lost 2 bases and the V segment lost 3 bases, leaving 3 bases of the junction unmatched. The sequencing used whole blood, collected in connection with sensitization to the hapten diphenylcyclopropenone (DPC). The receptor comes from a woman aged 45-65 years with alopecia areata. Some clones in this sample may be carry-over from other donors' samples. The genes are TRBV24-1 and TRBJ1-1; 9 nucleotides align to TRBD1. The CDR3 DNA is TGTGCCACCAGTGATGGGGGACAGGGAAACACTGAAGCTTTCTTT. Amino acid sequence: CATSDGGQGNTEAFF.